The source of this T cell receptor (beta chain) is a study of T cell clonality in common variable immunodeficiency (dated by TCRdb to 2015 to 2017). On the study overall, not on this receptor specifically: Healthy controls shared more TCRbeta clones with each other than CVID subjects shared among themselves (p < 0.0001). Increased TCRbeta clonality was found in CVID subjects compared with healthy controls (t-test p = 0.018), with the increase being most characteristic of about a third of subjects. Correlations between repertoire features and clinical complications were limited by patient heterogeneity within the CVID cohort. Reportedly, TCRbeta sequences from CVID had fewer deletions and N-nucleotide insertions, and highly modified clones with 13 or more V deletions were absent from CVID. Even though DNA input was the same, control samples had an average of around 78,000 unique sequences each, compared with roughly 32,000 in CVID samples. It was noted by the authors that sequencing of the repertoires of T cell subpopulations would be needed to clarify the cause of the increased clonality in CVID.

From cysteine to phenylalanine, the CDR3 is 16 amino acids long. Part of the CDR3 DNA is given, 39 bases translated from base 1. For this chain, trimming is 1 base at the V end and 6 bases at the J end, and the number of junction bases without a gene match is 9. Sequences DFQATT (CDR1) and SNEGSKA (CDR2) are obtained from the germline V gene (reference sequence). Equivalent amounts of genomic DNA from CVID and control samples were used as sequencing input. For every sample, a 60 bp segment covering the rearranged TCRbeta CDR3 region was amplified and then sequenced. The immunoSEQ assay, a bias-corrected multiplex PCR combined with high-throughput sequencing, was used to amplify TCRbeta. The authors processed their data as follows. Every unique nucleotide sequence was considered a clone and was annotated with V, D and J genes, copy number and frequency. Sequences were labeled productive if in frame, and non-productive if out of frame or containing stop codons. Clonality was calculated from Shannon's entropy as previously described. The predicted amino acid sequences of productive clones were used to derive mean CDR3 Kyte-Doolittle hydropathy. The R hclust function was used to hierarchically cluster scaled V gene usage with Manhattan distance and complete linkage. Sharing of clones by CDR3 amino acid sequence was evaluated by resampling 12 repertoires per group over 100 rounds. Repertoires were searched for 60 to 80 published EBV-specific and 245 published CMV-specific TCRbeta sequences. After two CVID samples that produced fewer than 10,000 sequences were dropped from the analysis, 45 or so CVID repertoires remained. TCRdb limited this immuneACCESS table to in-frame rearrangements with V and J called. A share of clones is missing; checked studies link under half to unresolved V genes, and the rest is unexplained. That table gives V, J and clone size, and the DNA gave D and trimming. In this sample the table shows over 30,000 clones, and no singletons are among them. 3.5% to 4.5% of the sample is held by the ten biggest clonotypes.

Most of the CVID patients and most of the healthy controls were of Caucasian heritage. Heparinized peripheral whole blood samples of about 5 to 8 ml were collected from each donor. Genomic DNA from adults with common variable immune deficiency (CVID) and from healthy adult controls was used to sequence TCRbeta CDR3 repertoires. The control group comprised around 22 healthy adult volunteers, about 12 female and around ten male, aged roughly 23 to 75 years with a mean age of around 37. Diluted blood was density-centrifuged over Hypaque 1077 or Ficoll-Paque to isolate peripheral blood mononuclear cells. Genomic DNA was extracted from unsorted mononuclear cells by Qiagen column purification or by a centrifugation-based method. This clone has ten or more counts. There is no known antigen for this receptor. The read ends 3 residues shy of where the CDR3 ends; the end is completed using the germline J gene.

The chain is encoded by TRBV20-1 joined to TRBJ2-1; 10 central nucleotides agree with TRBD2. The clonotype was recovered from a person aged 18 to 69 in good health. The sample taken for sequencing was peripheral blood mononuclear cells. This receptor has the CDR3 CSARVEGTSEINEQFF. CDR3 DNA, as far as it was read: TGCAGTGCTAGAGTCGAAGGGACTAGCGAGATCAATGAG.